This TCR beta chain was recovered during a study of blood T cell repertoires in COVID-19. Across the study: COVID-19 samples collected from the United States, Italy and Spain covered acute and convalescent phases.

Participants were aged about 18 to 95 years, lived in under 30 US areas, and enrolled virtually. Cohort 3 recovered donors had two negative PCRs, clearance, or symptom resolution. Looked up from germline, CDR1 is MDHEN and CDR2 is SYDVKM. Trimming removed 5 bases from V and 2 bases from J; junction bases left unmatched: 10. The CDR3 loop spans 17 amino acids. Per the authors' pipeline: Estimation of nucleated cell counts was performed using reference gene primer amplification. Generated by immunoSEQ multiplex PCR, the TCRdb table keeps only in-frame clones and is missing some. The V and J calls and clone size are taken from that table; D and trimming were inferred from the DNA. The sample contains some 190,000 clones, around 85% of which appear only once.

Sequenced material: PBMCs or T cells enriched from blood (not recorded which). The sequence derives from a woman in her twenties or thirties who had recovered from COVID-19. The chain combines TRBV28 with TRBJ2-1, with 9 bases fitting TRBD2. CDR3 region: CASSLISGRRTYNEQFF. The DNA for the CDR3 is TGTGCCAGCAGTCTTATTAGCGGGAGAAGGACCTACAATGAGCAGTTCTTC.